This section outlines one TCR beta chain sequence together with its context. Its antigen is not yet known. Per-base qualities were not stored, and no clone one base away is much larger. Preparation of the library involved the immunoSEQ multiplex PCR assay. A mixture of 60 forward primers for TCR Vbeta segments and 13 reverse primers for TCR Jbeta segments was used in the multiplex PCR. A multiplex PCR assay on genomic DNA amplified the CDR3 region of rearranged TCR beta genes. The amplified TCR beta libraries were sequenced on the Illumina HiSeq System as 87-base-pair reads. As for the authors' bioinformatics: A later analysis counted 75 million to 100 million unique TCR beta chains across the 640 or so repertoires, and 10 million to 11 million of these chains were shared by at least two donors. Raw reads were error-corrected and collapsed into unique sequences with a nearest-neighbor algorithm that merged closely related sequences to remove PCR and sequencing errors. CDR3 sequences were aligned to IMGT reference sequences to assign V, D and J gene segments. Each retained sequence needed at least a six-nucleotide match to both a V gene segment and a J gene segment. A rearrangement was called productive if the CDR3 had no stop codons and remained in frame with V and J, and every other rearrangement was called non-productive. CDR3 was defined by IMGT convention, running from the second conserved V-encoded cysteine to the conserved J-encoded phenylalanine. Sequences without an unambiguous match to a single V gene segment were excluded from the earlier analysis of about 600 of the donors. In an earlier analysis of about 590 of the donors, a V segment was called functional when productive rearrangements were above 56.7%, and segregating when the standard deviation between donors exceeded 5%. To diagnose cytomegalovirus status from the catalog of TCR beta chain sequences, a statistical classification framework was built. In a later analysis, V and J genes were assigned by comparing TCR nucleotide sequences against IMGT/GENE-DB human TR gene sequences. In a later analysis, CDR3 sequences and most-parsimonious VDJ recombination scenarios were assigned using the TCRdist pipeline. In a later analysis, each TCR beta chain was defined by its CDR3 amino acid sequence together with its V-gene family, and reads lacking a unique V-gene family were excluded. A later analysis removed 500 to 650 highly shared, low-generation-probability nucleotide sequences to deal with suspected cross-contamination and a sequencing artifact. For each public chain, a later analysis derived a clonal expansion index from normalized ranks of inferred template counts within each repertoire. In a later analysis, generation probabilities were computed using a VDJ recombination model fitted to out-of-frame rearrangements, and the results were checked against IGoR. In a later analysis, TCR-TCR, TCR-HLA and TCR-CMV co-occurrence was scored with hypergeometric tests, and a repertoire-size bias correction was applied to TCR pairs. A later analysis estimated false discovery rates by permuting HLA or CMV assignments 20 times. In a later analysis, co-occurring TCRs were grouped with DBSCAN, and TCRdist sequence similarity was added when clustering was performed within HLA-allele-positive subsets. Repertoires with fewer than 30,000 or more than 120,000 public chains, plus five repertoires with anomalous nucleotide sharing, were excluded from co-occurrence clustering. TCRdb provides this immuneACCESS table in a form limited to in-frame rearrangements. Some clones are lacking; in checked studies, under half of them reflect an unresolved V gene, and why the rest are absent is not known. The V and J calls and clone size were taken over from that table, and D and trimming were inferred from the DNA. For this sample the table gives 250,000 to 350,000 clones, of which over 70% were detected only once. Together, the top ten hold about 0.28% of the sample.

The cohort comprised several hundred healthy bone marrow donors. Cohort members were all nominally healthy when sampled, although unrecorded immune exposures were likely present. The donor tested CMV seronegative and was one of the 352 seronegative cohort members. Each donor provided a peripheral blood sample, and peripheral blood mononuclear cells were used for TCR beta sequencing. Genomic DNA extraction from the blood cell samples was performed with the Qiagen DNeasy Blood Extraction Kit. The germline V gene supplies CDR1 MDHEN and CDR2 SYDVKM. There are 15 amino acids in the CDR3, from cysteine to phenylalanine inclusive. Kept here is only the CDR3 DNA, which spans 45 bases and is read in frame from base 1. Relative to germline, V is missing 5 bases and J is missing 1 base, with 6 bases of the junction outside any gene match. The data are from a study of cytomegalovirus exposure and HLA in healthy donors (dated 2017 in TCRdb). Some background on the complete study: An earlier analysis of approximately 590 of the donors reported roughly 270 Gb of sequence data and approximately 110 million unique TCR beta sequences from about 180 million T cells. Donor age, sex, ethnicity and CMV serostatus were collected together with the repertoire data. Class I and class II HLA loci were covered by the typing at four-digit resolution. Genome-wide SNP genotypes for about 65% of the 666 donors were used in a later genetic analysis, which treated that subset as a discovery cohort. On average, around 200,000 unique TCR beta nucleotide sequences were sequenced per donor among more than 350 genotyped donors of the cohort, with about 19% of those sequences being non-productive. The T cell repertoires of under 750 subjects were profiled by immunosequencing and related to cytomegalovirus serostatus. Rather than drawing on any new phenotypic data, the later analysis identified candidate immune exposures from TCR beta sequences and the way those sequences occurred across donors. Of the roughly 410 genotyped donors, roughly 80% were placed in the genetic ancestry cluster associated with self-reported Caucasian donors. All discovery cohort repertoires had been generated on a single sequencing platform. A separate validation cohort of over a hundred different subjects was used in addition to the roughly 620-subject first cohort. About 300 gigabases of sequencing data and approximately 93 million unique TCR sequences were included in an early release covering around 650 HLA-typed donors. The number of donors typed differed by locus, with about 620-630 for A, B, C, DRB1 and DQB1, more than 500 for DQA1, 600 to 610 for DPA1, and some 440 for DPB1. The study aimed to test whether signatures of past pathogen exposure could be identified by cataloging public T cell receptors. To decide whether each TCR beta V gene segment behaved as functional or pseudogenic, an earlier analysis of 587 of the donors relied on high-throughput TCR beta sequencing. High-throughput TCR immunosequencing, statistical association of individual TCRs with disease status, and machine learning were combined to predict cytomegalovirus infection status. Because of strong linkage in the cohort, roughly five DR-DQ haplotypes were treated as single units for association and clustering. To study patterns of TCR occurrence, a later analysis re-analyzed previously published TCR beta repertoires from several hundred donors and added high-resolution HLA genotyping. The investigation overall reported the following: Cytomegalovirus status was reported to be diagnosed by the classifier with high specificity and sensitivity in both the original and validation cohorts. CMV serostatus was the only immune exposure information available for the cohort. A cluster of highly shared sequence variants was judged likely to represent a technical artifact of the sequencing pipeline. Most CMV-associated TCR beta chains appeared to be HLA-restricted in a later analysis, and the HLA associations seemed to be driven largely by CMV exposure. In a later analysis, HLA-associated TCR beta chains were found to be more clonally expanded and to have lower generation probabilities than equally common non-associated chains. The earlier analysis of 587 of the donors excluded roughly 17 rarely observed V segments, including chromosome 9 orphons, because counts were too low. When HLA alleles, especially DR and DQ, strongly co-occurred, TCR associations were difficult to assign to individual alleles. Broadly in line with IMGT annotations, most TCR beta V segments showed up in productive rearrangements about 87% or about 30% of the time in an earlier analysis of around 550 of the donors. Presence/absence analyses assumed roughly uniform sequencing depth across donors, an assumption that may not hold. A later analysis associated approximately 17,000 TCR beta sequences with specific HLA alleles at a false discovery rate of 0.05. V-gene and J-gene trimming of TCR beta chains was associated with a missense DCLRE1C variant in a later genetic analysis, and the association was replicated in an independent cohort. Because the 87-base-pair reads could not distinguish some IMGT-functional V segments, including TRBV6-2 and TRBV6-3, those segments were excluded. Because HLA typing was unavailable for some donors at each locus, only the typed subset was used in association tests. In a later analysis, several top co-occurrence clusters were reported to appear linked to parvovirus B19, influenza, CMV and Epstein-Barr virus. A later analysis found that TCR association rates varied across HLA loci, with DRB1 alleles showing the most associated TCRs and HLA-C alleles the fewest. In vitro tests confirmed that a few of the cytomegalovirus-associated TCR beta chains recognize cytomegalovirus antigens. A further reported finding was that TCR beta sequences accurately predicted the HLA-A and HLA-B alleles for most subjects in the first cohort. According to the authors, the approach could potentially be generalized to other disease states and immunological phenotypes. In this cohort, only TCR beta chains were sequenced, and detectable features were limited by the absence of alpha or paired-chain data. While some public TCRs were present in many individuals, most TCR sequences turned up only very rarely across donors. In the study, 150 to 200 TCR beta chains were listed as associated with cytomegalovirus. Correlated functional status among segregating V segments might reflect linkage disequilibrium, but an unknown experimental factor could not be ruled out. In a later genetic analysis, fewer N-insertions in productive TCRs were reported among donors in an Asian-associated ancestry cluster than the roughly 700-donor mean.

The receptor's source is a girl aged 2-10 years in good health and CMV-seronegative. The source material was PBMCs. The rearranged chain carries TRBV28 and TRBJ2-7, and 9 bases in between align with TRBD1. Here the CDR3 is given as CASSIAGQGSYEQYF. The nucleotide sequence reads TGTGCCAGCAGTATTGCGGGACAGGGATCCTACGAGCAGTACTTC.